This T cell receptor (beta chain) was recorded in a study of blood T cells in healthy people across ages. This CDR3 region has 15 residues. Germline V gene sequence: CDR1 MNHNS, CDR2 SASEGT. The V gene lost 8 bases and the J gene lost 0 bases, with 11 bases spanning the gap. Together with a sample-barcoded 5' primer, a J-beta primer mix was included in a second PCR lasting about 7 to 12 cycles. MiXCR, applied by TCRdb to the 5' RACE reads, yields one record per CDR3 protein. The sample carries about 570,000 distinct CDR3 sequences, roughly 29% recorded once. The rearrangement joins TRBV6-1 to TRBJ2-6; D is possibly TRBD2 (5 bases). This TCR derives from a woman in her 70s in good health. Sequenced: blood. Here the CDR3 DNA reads TGTGCCAGCCAACGAGGGAGCTCTGGGGCCAACGTCCTGACTTTC. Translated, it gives CASQRGSSGANVLTF.